The 23 T cell receptor beta chains below come from one sample, sequenced in a study of blood T cells in healthy people across ages. Next came a second PCR, run for roughly 6 to 11 cycles, which used a sample-barcoded 5' primer along with a J-beta primer mix. TCRdb used MiXCR to reprocess the 5' RACE reads, holding one entry per CDR3 protein. The table has approximately 290,000 distinct CDR3 sequences, roughly 27% seen once; the top ten hold 29%. Input material: blood. These receptors were collected from a woman aged 70 to 79 in good health.

The sample holds a few counts of this clonotype. The chain uses TRBV27 and TRBJ1-3; D might be TRBD1 (5 bases). This CDR3 is built from 15 residues. Per germline, CDR1 MNHEY and CDR2 SMNVEV (reference sequence). The V and J ends lost 2 bases and 7 bases respectively, with 15 bases between them. CDR3 in DNA: TGTGCCAGCAGTTTACGGGACCCGGCCCGGAACACCATATATTTT. Amino acid sequence: CASSLRDPARNTIYF.

This clonotype appeared a few times. The chain is built from TRBV21-1 and TRBJ2-2; TRBD2 reflects the table's D call only, with no check against the DNA. TRBV21-1 is assigned pseudogene status. CDR3 length equals 17 residues. Here the CDR3 DNA reads TGTGCCAGCAGCGCCAACCCACGGGAGGATGGCGCCGGGGAGCTGTTTTTT. Its translation is CASSANPREDGAGELFF.

The chain joins TRBV7-3 to TRBJ2-1; possible D gene TRBD1, 7 bases. V was cut by 5 bases and J by 7 bases, with 15 bases left in between. The germline V gene encodes CDR1 SGHTA and CDR2 FQGTGA. The CDR3 contains 14 residues. CDR3 bases: TGTGCCAGCAGCCCCAATCCAGGGGGGAATGAGCAGTTCTTC. Its protein product is CASSPNPGGNEQFF.

This clonotype was picked up a small number of times. J is TRBJ1-6 and V is TRBV11-2; unclear D gene. The CDR3 covers 15 residues. V gave up 6 bases and J gave up 6 bases, with 15 bases separating them. Germline loops: CDR1 SGHAT, CDR2 FQNNGV. CDR3 in amino acids: CASSPLGGFNSPLHF. The CDR3 DNA follows: TGTGCCAGCAGTCCCCTCGGAGGGTTTAATTCACCCCTCCACTTT. The full variable domain, completed using reference TRBV11-2 and TRBJ1-6, is EAGVAQSPRYKIIEKRQSVAFWCNPISGHATLYWYQQILGQGPKLLIQFQNNGVVDDSQLPKDRFSAERLKGVDSTLKIQPAKLEDSAVYLCASSPLGGFNSPLHFGNGTRLTVT.

The chain links TRBV2 to TRBJ2-6; 10 bases align to TRBD1. This CDR3 has 17 residues. With V trimmed by 5 bases and J by 0 bases, 4 bases remained unmatched. Germline V lookup: CDR1 SNHLY, CDR2 FYNNEI. CDR3 sequence (DNA): TGTGCCAGCAGTCGGGGGACAGGGGTCTCTGGGGCCAACGTCCTGACTTTC. It specifies CASSRGTGVSGANVLTF. Together with reference TRBV2 and TRBJ2-6, the CDR3 gives the full variable domain: EPEVTQTPSHQVTQMGQEVILRCVPISNHLYFYWYRQILGQKVEFLVSFYNNEISEKSEIFDDQFSVERPDGSNFTLKIRSTKLEDSAMYFCASSRGTGVSGANVLTFGAGSRLTVL.

V gene TRBV28 combines with J gene TRBJ2-6, with D uncertain. The CDR3 runs 16 residues. Germline CDR1 is MDHEN and CDR2 is SYDVKM. V was shortened by 2 bases and J by 0 bases, with 8 bases between the two germline ends. The CDR3 bases are TGTGCCAGCAGTTTAGGGCGGCGCTCTGGGGCCAACGTCCTGACTTTC. It encodes CASSLGRRSGANVLTF.

V is TRBV3-1 and J is TRBJ2-2, with D possibly TRBD1 on 6 matching bases. The CDR3 is 15 amino acids. Trimming removed 3 bases at V and 0 bases at J, with 8 bases between. Germline CDR1 is LGHDT and CDR2 is YNNKEL (reference sequence). The DNA for the CDR3 is TGTGCCAGCAGCCACGACAGGTCGAACACCGGGGAGCTGTTTTTT. Residues: CASSHDRSNTGELFF.

CDR3 protein: CASSRIDRGKNEQYF. In DNA form, the CDR3 reads TGTGCCAGCAGCCGCATCGACAGGGGGAAAAACGAGCAGTACTTC. V gene TRBV6-5 combines with J gene TRBJ2-7; TRBD1 aligns across 9 bases. V was pared by 6 bases and J by 5 bases, with 11 bases of the junction left unmatched. The length of the CDR3 is 15 residues. Germline loops: CDR1 MNHEY, CDR2 SVGAGI.

This clonotype was detected a few times. The V call is TRBV10-3, the J call TRBJ1-2; TRBD1 aligns across 8 bases. V dropped 10 bases and J dropped 13; count of bases not matched to a gene: 11. Germline CDR1 reads ENHRY; CDR2 reads SYGVKD. This CDR3 spans 11 amino acids. CDR3 DNA: TGTGCCACACGGGACGCAGGGGGCGGCACCTTC. Its translation: CATRDAGGGTF.

The chain has TRBV7-2 and TRBJ2-1; 9 positions agree with TRBD2. The V segment lost 1 base and the J segment 8 bases; nucleotides outside the gene matches: 9. Germline-derived CDR1 and CDR2 are SGHTA and FQGNSA. This CDR3 has 16 residues. CDR3 protein: CASSLEGSGRLHEQFF. CDR3 coding DNA: TGTGCCAGCAGCTTAGAAGGTAGCGGGAGACTTCATGAGCAGTTCTTC.

This clonotype was seen many times. This chain uses TRBV28 with TRBJ2-5; no definite D call. Looked up from germline, CDR1 is MDHEN and CDR2 is SYDVKM. The CDR3 contains 11 residues. V was pared by 7 bases and J by 5 bases, with 8 bases between. The CDR3 protein is CASIGTETQYF. Written as DNA, the CDR3 is TGTGCCAGCATAGGTACTGAGACCCAGTACTTC.

This clonotype was counted ten times or more. The chain uses TRBV29-1 and TRBJ1-2, with D perhaps TRBD1 (5 bases). Deletions cut 4 bases from V and 4 bases from J, with 10 bases between. Germline CDR1 SQVTM, CDR2 ANQGSEA. The CDR3 is made up of 12 amino acids. The CDR3 reads CSVGYGAYGYTF. CDR3 in DNA: TGCAGCGTTGGTTACGGGGCCTATGGCTACACCTTC.

CDR3 sequence (DNA): TGTGCCAGCAGCTTAATCCTCTACGAGCAGTACTTC. It specifies CASSLILYEQYF. The genes are TRBV7-2 and TRBJ2-5; the D is unclear. The DNA matches TRBJ2-7 better at its end, which makes the J call doubtful. CDR3 size: 12 residues. Germline V lookup: CDR1 SGHTA, CDR2 FQGNSA.

In its sample, this clonotype was seen a few times. The gene calls are TRBV7-8 and TRBJ1-6; D not resolved. The ends were cut back, 1 base at V and 8 bases at J, with 12 bases in the middle. Germline-derived CDR1 and CDR2 are SGHVS and FQNEAQ. CDR3 size: 15 residues. In DNA form, the CDR3 reads TGTGCCAGCAGCTTAGGTTGGGAATCGTATTCACCCCTCCACTTT. It encodes CASSLGWESYSPLHF.

This clonotype was recorded a few times. The V call is TRBV28, the J call TRBJ1-3; D remains ambiguous. The CDR3 has 18 amino acids. From germline, CDR1 is MDHEN and CDR2 SYDVKM. V lost 1 base to trimming and J lost 0 bases, with 16 bases between them. CDR3 in amino acids: CASSLFTSGRRSGNTIYF. As DNA, the CDR3 is TGTGCCAGCAGTTTATTTACCTCTGGCAGACGCTCTGGAAACACCATATATTTT.

The chain recombines TRBV7-9 with TRBJ2-5; D is undetermined. The tail of the sequence fits TRBJ2-1 better, so the J call may be wrong. Germline loops: CDR1 SEHNR, CDR2 FQNEAQ (reference sequence). The CDR3 runs 12 residues. CDR3 sequence reads: CASSPQNNEQFF. The DNA of the CDR3 is TGTGCCAGCAGCCCCCAGAACAATGAGCAGTTCTTC.

This sequence joins TRBV20-1 and TRBJ2-4, with D possibly TRBD2 on 5 matching bases. This CDR3 is 14 amino acids long. V was trimmed by 6 bases and J by 4 bases, leaving 16 bases between them. Germline-derived CDR1 and CDR2 are DFQATT and SNEGSKA (reference sequence). The CDR3 protein is CSARESAKKNIQYF. CDR3 DNA sequence: TGCAGTGCGAGGGAGTCTGCCAAAAAAAACATTCAGTACTTC.

This clonotype has just a few counts. The chain carries TRBV20-1 and TRBJ2-2; 7 bases align to TRBD2. V lost 6 bases to trimming and J lost 6 bases; unmatched junction nucleotides: 10. CDR1 is DFQATT, CDR2 SNEGSKA, per germline (reference sequence). CDR3 length equals 14 residues. CDR3: CSAWDYRGAGELFF. The CDR3 bases are TGCAGTGCCTGGGACTATAGAGGGGCCGGGGAGCTGTTTTTT.

J is TRBJ2-1 and V is TRBV14, with D unclear. The CDR3 totals 17 residues. The V and J ends lost 2 bases and 0 bases respectively, with 14 bases between them. CDR1 is SGHDN and CDR2 is FVKESK in the germline V gene. This chain's CDR3 is CASSQFPGSSSYNEQFF. The CDR3 DNA reads TGTGCCAGCAGCCAATTCCCTGGCTCGAGCTCCTACAATGAGCAGTTCTTC.

A single count supports this clonotype. The CDR3 does not close with the conserved phenylalanine or tryptophan, likely indicating a read error. The chain joins TRBV6-5 to TRBJ2-5; 11 bases line up with TRBD2. Judging by the DNA end, TRBJ2-7 fits better; the J call may be wrong. CDR1 and CDR2 (germline): MNHEY, SVGAGI. The CDR3 is made up of 17 amino acids. CDR3: CASSLASGTSGSYEQYL. The CDR3, as DNA: TGTGCCAGCAGTTTGGCCTCCGGGACTAGCGGATCCTACGAGCAGTACCTC.

The V gene is TRBV5-1, the J gene TRBJ1-1; perhaps TRBD1 as D (6 bases). Germline CDR1 and CDR2: SGHRS and YFSETQ. This CDR3 spans 14 amino acids. Deletions cut 3 bases from V and 1 base from J, with 10 bases between. This CDR3 is CASSSAGENTEAFF. In DNA, the CDR3 is TGCGCCAGCAGCTCAGCAGGGGAGAACACTGAAGCTTTCTTT.

This sequence joins TRBV6-5 and TRBJ1-3, with D possibly TRBD1 on 5 matching bases. The CDR3 has 16 amino acids. Trimming pared 2 bases from V and 0 bases from J, leaving 11 bases between. Per germline, CDR1 MNHEY and CDR2 SVGAGI. The CDR3 DNA is TGTGCCAGCAGTTACAGTGGGGACTCCTCTGGAAACACCATATATTTT. This sequence encodes CASSYSGDSSGNTIYF.

The J gene is TRBJ2-1, the V gene TRBV5-1; perhaps D is TRBD1 or TRBD2 (6 bases each). CDR1 and CDR2 from the germline V gene are SGHRS and YFSETQ. Trimming stripped 7 bases from V and 2 bases from J, with 10 bases between. CDR3 length: 13 amino acids. This CDR3 reads CASSGDTYNEQFF. The CDR3 nucleotides read TGCGCCAGCTCGGGGGACACCTACAATGAGCAGTTCTTC.